This T cell receptor (beta chain) was documented in a study of control samples from healthy donors and cancer patients. Germline V gene sequence: CDR1 SGDLS, CDR2 YYNGEE. CDR3 size: 15 residues. V was pared by 0 bases and J by 2 bases, with 6 bases between. This clone was seen a few times. Produced via immunoSEQ multiplex PCR; TCRdb's table is partial and in-frame only. The sample gives 150,000 to 200,000 clones, around 88% of which show up once; around 5% is in the top ten. The genes are TRBV9 and TRBJ2-6; no definite D call. The sequencing input was blood. The sequence came from a woman aged 25 to 45 in good health. The CDR3 region has the DNA TGTGCCAGCAGCGTAGCGGAAACTGGGGCCAACGTCCTGACTTTC. This gives the protein CASSVAETGANVLTF. The full variable domain, completed using reference TRBV9 and TRBJ2-6, is DSGVTQTPKHLITATGQRVTLRCSPRSGDLSVYWYQQSLDQGLQFLIQYYNGEERAKGNILERFSAQQFPDLHSELNLSSLELGDSALYFCASSVAETGANVLTFGAGSRLTVL.